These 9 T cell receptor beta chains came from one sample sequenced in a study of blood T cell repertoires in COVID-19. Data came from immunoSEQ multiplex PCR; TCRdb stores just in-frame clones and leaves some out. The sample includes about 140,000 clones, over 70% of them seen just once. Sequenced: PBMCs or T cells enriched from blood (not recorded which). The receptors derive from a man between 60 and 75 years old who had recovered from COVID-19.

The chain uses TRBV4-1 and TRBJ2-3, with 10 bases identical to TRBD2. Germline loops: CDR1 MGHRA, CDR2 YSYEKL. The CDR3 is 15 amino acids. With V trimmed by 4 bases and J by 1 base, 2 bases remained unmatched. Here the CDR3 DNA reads TGCGCCAGCAGCCGGGGGACTAGCGGCACAGATACGCAGTATTTT. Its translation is CASSRGTSGTDTQYF.

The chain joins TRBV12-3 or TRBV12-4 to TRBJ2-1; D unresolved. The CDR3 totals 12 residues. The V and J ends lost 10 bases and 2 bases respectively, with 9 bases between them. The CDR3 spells CATDFTYNEQFF. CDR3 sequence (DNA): TGTGCCACCGACTTCACCTACAATGAGCAGTTCTTC.

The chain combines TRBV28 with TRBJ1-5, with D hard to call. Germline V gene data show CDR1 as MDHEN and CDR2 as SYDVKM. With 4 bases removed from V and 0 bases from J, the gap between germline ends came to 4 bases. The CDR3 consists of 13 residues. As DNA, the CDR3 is TGTGCCAGCAGTTATAGTAGCAATCAGCCCCAGCATTTT. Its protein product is CASSYSSNQPQHF.

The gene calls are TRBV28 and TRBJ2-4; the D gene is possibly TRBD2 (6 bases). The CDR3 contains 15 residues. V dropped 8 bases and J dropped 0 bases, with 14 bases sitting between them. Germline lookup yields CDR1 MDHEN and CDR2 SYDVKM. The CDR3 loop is CASGASVVAKNIQYF. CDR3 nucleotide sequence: TGTGCCAGCGGGGCTAGCGTTGTAGCCAAAAACATTCAGTACTTC.

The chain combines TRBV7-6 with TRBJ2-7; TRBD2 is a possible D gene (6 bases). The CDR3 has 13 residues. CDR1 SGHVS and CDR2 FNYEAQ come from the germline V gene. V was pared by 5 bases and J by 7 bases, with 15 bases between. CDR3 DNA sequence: TGTGCCAGCAGCGTGGGGACCGCGGGGGAGCAGTACTTC. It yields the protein CASSVGTAGEQYF.

This chain's CDR3 is CASSLGRGNEDTQYF. In nucleotides, the CDR3 is TGCGCCAGCAGCTTGGGTAGGGGCAATGAAGATACGCAGTATTTT. This chain links TRBV5-1 with TRBJ2-3; D might be TRBD1 (5 bases). V lost 0 bases and J lost 5, with 13 bases in between. Germline V lookup: CDR1 SGHRS, CDR2 YFSETQ. This CDR3 has 15 amino acids.

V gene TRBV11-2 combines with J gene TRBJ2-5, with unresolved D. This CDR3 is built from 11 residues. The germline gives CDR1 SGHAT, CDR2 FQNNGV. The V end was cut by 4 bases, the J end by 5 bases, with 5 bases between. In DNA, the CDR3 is TGTGCCAGCAGCTCCTTGGAGACCCAGTACTTC. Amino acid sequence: CASSSLETQYF.

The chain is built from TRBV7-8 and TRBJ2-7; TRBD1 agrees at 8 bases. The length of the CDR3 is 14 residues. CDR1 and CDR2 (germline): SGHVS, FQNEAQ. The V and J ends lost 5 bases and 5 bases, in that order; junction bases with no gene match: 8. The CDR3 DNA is TGTGCCAGCAGCCCCCGGACAGGGAGTCACGAGCAGTACTTC. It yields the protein CASSPRTGSHEQYF.

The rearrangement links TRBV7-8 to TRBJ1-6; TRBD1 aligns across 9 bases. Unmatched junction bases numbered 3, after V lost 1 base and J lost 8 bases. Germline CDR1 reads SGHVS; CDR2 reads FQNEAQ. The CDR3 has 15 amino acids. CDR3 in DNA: TGTGCCAGCAGCTTAGGGGACAGGGCTTATTCACCCCTCCACTTT. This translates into CASSLGDRAYSPLHF.